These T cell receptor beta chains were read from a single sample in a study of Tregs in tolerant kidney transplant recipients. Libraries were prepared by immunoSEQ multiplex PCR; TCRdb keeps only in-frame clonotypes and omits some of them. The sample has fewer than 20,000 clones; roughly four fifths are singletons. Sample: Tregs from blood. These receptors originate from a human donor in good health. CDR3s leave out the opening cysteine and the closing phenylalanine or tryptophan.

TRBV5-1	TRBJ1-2	ASSLEGSAVYGYT
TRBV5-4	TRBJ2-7	ASSVPGQGVGEQY
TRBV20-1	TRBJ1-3	SAYSGNTIY
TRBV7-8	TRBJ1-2	SPQGQGPPNYGYT
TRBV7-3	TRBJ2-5	ASSLTGHPGETQY
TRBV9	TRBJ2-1	ASSVGEGGTYNEQF
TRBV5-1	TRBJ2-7	ASSLGLAGGPGMYEQY
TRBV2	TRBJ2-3	ASSGGAGTSTTDTQY
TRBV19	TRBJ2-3	AGGGEGDNPTGDTQY
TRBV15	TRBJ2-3	ATSRDVITDTQY
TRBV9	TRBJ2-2	ASSVGDSSGGELF